These 3 T cell receptor beta chains originate from one sample sequenced in a study of blood T cell repertoires in COVID-19. Only in-frame clones appear in the TCRdb table, and some are missing; sequencing was by immunoSEQ multiplex PCR. The data hold over 30,000 clones, with over 75% observed a single time. Sequenced material: peripheral blood. These TCRs come from a man older than 75 with active or convalescent COVID-19.

This rearrangement joins TRBV6-2 or TRBV6-3 to TRBJ2-2; TRBD2 matches 15 bases. V shed 6 bases, J shed 6 bases, and the junction held 26 bases outside the gene matches. The CDR3 has 23 amino acids. From germline, CDR1 is MNHEY and CDR2 SVGEGT. The CDR3 sequence is CASSRKTGSSFGLAGGHAGELFF. Here the CDR3 DNA reads TGTGCCAGCAGCCGCAAGACAGGGTCCTCGTTCGGACTAGCGGGAGGGCATGCCGGGGAGCTGTTTTTT.

V usage is TRBV11-1 and J usage is TRBJ2-3; 8 nucleotides agree with TRBD2. Germline CDR1 SGHAT, CDR2 FQDESV (reference sequence). There are 15 residues in the CDR3. V shed 3 bases and J 2 bases; nucleotides not matched to a gene: 4. CDR3 in DNA: TGTGCCAGCAGCTTGGGGACTAGGCCCACAGATACGCAGTATTTT. Translating it yields CASSLGTRPTDTQYF. The complete variable domain, with remaining parts taken from reference TRBV11-1 and TRBJ2-3, reads EAEVAQSPRYKITEKSQAVAFWCDPISGHATLYWYRQILGQGPELLVQFQDESVVDDSQLPKDRFSAERLKGVDSTLKIQPAELGDSAMYLCASSLGTRPTDTQYFGPGTRLTVL.

The V and J genes are TRBV27 and TRBJ2-5; TRBD2 agrees at 7 bases. The germline gives CDR1 MNHEY, CDR2 SMNVEV (reference sequence). The trim removed 6 bases at V and 4 bases at J, leaving 14 bases unmatched. This CDR3 is built from 16 residues. This chain's CDR3 is CASSTRWRERGETQYF. CDR3 DNA: TGTGCCAGCAGCACCCGATGGCGGGAGAGAGGAGAGACCCAGTACTTC.